Listed here are 32 T cell receptor beta chains from one sample, sequenced in a study of metastatic and nonmetastatic thyroid tumors (dated by TCRdb to 2019 to 2021). None of the patients had been given any treatment before thyroid surgery. The protocol used for the library was PCR. The listed sequencing device is Illumina HiSeq 4000. The raw public data were reprocessed by TCRdb itself: fastp quality trimming at Q25, MiXCR clonotype calling, in-frame beta chains only. Within this sample are about 14,000 clones, with 25% to 30% of them counted one time only. In total, the top ten clones hold about 3.7% of the sample. Sequencing used blood. All receptors derive from a female donor with papillary thyroid cancer or a benign thyroid nodule (not recorded which). Some clones in this sample may be carry-over from other donors' samples.

This clone has only one observation. The junction differs from germline at one of its ends, possibly a read error. The sample has other DNA sequences that encode this CDR3 too. The gene calls are TRBV2 and TRBJ2-4; TRBD1 agrees at 11 bases. CDR3 length: 16 amino acids. In germline, CDR1 is SNHLY, CDR2 FYNNEI. The CDR3 here is CASTVGQGASKNIQYF. The DNA of the CDR3 is TGCGCCAGCACTGTAGGACAGGGGGCGTCCAAAAACATTCAGTACTTC.

The chain recombines TRBV30 with TRBJ2-7; TRBD2 matches at 8 bases. CDR3 length equals 15 residues. J was trimmed by 6 bases and V by 0 bases; bases with no gene match: 10. Looked up from germline, CDR1 is GTSNPN and CDR2 is SVGIG (reference sequence). The CDR3 DNA follows: TGTGCCTGGAGTGTTTCAGCGGGAGTGTTGCGCGAGCAGTACTTC. Amino acids: CAWSVSAGVLREQYF.

This clone was recorded at least ten times. This may come from a read error, since a much larger clone is one base off. This sample also contains other DNA sequences that code for the same CDR3. The rearrangement joins TRBV10-2 to TRBJ1-1, with TRBD1 as a possible D gene (6 bases). V lost 6 bases to trimming and J lost 8 bases, with 16 bases between them. CDR3 length equals 13 residues. Germline V lookup: CDR1 WSHSY, CDR2 SAAADI. The CDR3 region has the DNA TGCGCCAGCAGAAGGGGGGAGCTCACCGAAGCTTTCTTT. Translation: CASRRGELTEAFF.

The chain combines TRBV6-5 with TRBJ2-2, with D perhaps matching TRBD2 (5 bases). The CDR3 spans 18 residues. V was shortened by 2 bases and J by 6 bases, with 22 bases between the two germline ends. CDR1 MNHEY and CDR2 SVGAGI come from the germline V gene. DNA for the CDR3: TGTGCCAGCAGTTACCCTCAATCGGCGGGTATAGAGGCCGGGGAGCTGTTTTTT. As protein: CASSYPQSAGIEAGELFF.

In this sample, this clone is medium-sized. The chain couples TRBV6-2 or TRBV6-3 to TRBJ2-7; no reliable D call. The V and J ends lost 6 bases and 2 bases respectively, with 11 bases between them. Germline CDR1 is MNHEY and CDR2 is SVGEGT. The CDR3 consists of 13 residues. The CDR3 reads CASSPARAYEQYF. The CDR3 region has the DNA TGTGCCAGCAGCCCCGCACGGGCCTACGAGCAGTACTTC.

By share, this clone counts as medium-sized. The CDR3 DNA reads TGCAGTGCTAGATGGTCGGGGGGTACAGATACGCAGTATTTT. This sequence encodes CSARWSGGTDTQYF. This chain uses TRBV20-1 with TRBJ2-3; the match to TRBD2 covers 7 bases. The junction had 5 bases not matched to a gene; V was cut back by 2 bases and J by 3 bases. This CDR3 is built from 14 residues. The germline V gene has CDR1 DFQATT and CDR2 SNEGSKA (reference sequence).

CDR3 amino acids: CASSTGQEGTEAFF. DNA of the CDR3: TGCGCCAGCAGCACCGGACAGGAAGGGACTGAAGCTTTCTTT. V is TRBV5-1 and J is TRBJ1-1; 7 positions agree with TRBD1. V was clipped by 4 bases and J by 5 bases; unmatched bases: 8. This CDR3 spans 14 amino acids. CDR1 and CDR2 (germline): SGHRS, YFSETQ.

This clone was seen at least ten times. The CDR3 here is CASSLRVWDEQFF. The CDR3 DNA follows: TGTGCCAGCAGCCTCCGAGTTTGGGATGAGCAGTTCTTC. The chain links TRBV7-3 to TRBJ2-1; no clear D. V was pared by 5 bases and J by 8 bases, with 13 bases between. Germline CDR1 SGHTA, CDR2 FQGTGA. The CDR3 extends over 13 amino acids.

The genes are TRBV12-3 or TRBV12-4 and TRBJ1-2, with D possibly TRBD1 on 5 matching bases. The length of the CDR3 is 11 residues. Trimming stripped 9 bases from V and 6 bases from J, with 11 bases between. CDR3 in DNA: TGTGCCAGTGGGGGGAACCATGGCTACACCTTC. Translating it yields CASGGNHGYTF.

The chain joins TRBV13 to TRBJ2-7; TRBD1 agrees at 9 bases. Per germline, CDR1 PRHDT and CDR2 FYEKMQ (reference sequence). V lost 4 bases to trimming and J lost 6 bases; unmatched junction nucleotides: 13. The CDR3 is 16 amino acids. The CDR3 bases are TGTGCCAGCAGCTCGGTTTTACAGGGGGCGGACGGCGAGCAGTACTTC. Its protein product is CASSSVLQGADGEQYF.

This clone was observed a few times. The chain uses TRBV19 and TRBJ1-3; D is unclear. Trimming took off 5 bases at V and 6 bases at J, with 14 bases between the two ends. The CDR3 runs 14 residues. From germline, CDR1 is LNHDA and CDR2 SQIVND (reference sequence). The CDR3 coding sequence is TGTGCCAGTAGTCTAATGTCGGCAGCAAACACCATATATTTT. As protein: CASSLMSAANTIYF.

This chain joins TRBV30 and TRBJ1-4; D is possibly TRBD1 (5 bases). The CDR3 runs 13 residues. V was pared by 4 bases and J by 2 bases, with 8 bases between. Germline CDR1 reads GTSNPN; CDR2 reads SVGIG (reference sequence). This CDR3 is CAWNRGTNEKLFF. The CDR3 DNA follows: TGTGCCTGGAATCGGGGCACTAATGAAAAACTGTTTTTT.

By proportion, this clone is medium-sized. This chain connects TRBV5-1 to TRBJ2-2; 10 nucleotides line up with TRBD2. The CDR3 extends over 15 amino acids. Trimming took 0 bases from V and 7 from J; bases not matched to a gene: 3. CDR1 is SGHRS and CDR2 is YFSETQ in the germline V gene. Here the CDR3 reads CASSLEGLANGELFF. The CDR3 DNA reads as TGCGCCAGCAGCTTGGAGGGACTAGCGAACGGGGAGCTGTTTTTT.

The chain recombines TRBV11-2 with TRBJ2-1, with 16 nucleotides matching TRBD2. The CDR3 runs to 17 residues. V lost 5 bases to trimming and J lost 7 bases; unmatched junction nucleotides: 8. CDR1 is SGHAT, CDR2 FQNNGV, per germline. DNA of the CDR3: TGTGCCAGCAGCCCAGTAGGGACTAGCGGGAGGGAAAATGAGCAGTTCTTC. The encoded protein is CASSPVGTSGRENEQFF.

This clone is medium-sized (0.01 to 0.1%). The chain links TRBV2 to TRBJ2-7, with D unresolved. In germline, CDR1 is SNHLY, CDR2 FYNNEI. With 8 bases removed from V and 3 bases from J, the gap between germline ends came to 8 bases. This CDR3 comprises 11 residues. Written as DNA, the CDR3 is TGTGCCAGCCGGGTCGGCTACGAGCAGTACTTC. Its translation is CASRVGYEQYF.

This chain connects TRBV18 to TRBJ2-7; TRBD1 matches at 7 bases. CDR3 size: 15 residues. CDR1 and CDR2 from the germline V gene are KGHSH and LQKENI. After removal of 0 bases from V and 6 bases from J, the junction contained 8 bases not matched to a gene. The CDR3 sequence: CASSPPLGQSGEQYF. The CDR3 DNA is TGTGCCAGCTCACCACCGTTGGGACAGTCGGGCGAGCAGTACTTC.

V is TRBV16 and J is TRBJ1-2; TRBD1 agrees at 9 bases. CDR3 length: 14 amino acids. Germline CDR1 and CDR2: KGHSY and FQNENV. The junction had 3 bases not matched to a gene; V was cut back by 0 bases and J by 7 bases. CDR3 in DNA: TGTGCCAGCAGCCAATCGATACAGGGGGCTGGCTACACCTTC. Translating it yields CASSQSIQGAGYTF. The full variable domain, in which reference TRBV16 and TRBJ1-2 provide the parts outside the CDR3, is GEEVAQTPKHLVRGEGQKAKLYCAPIKGHSYVFWYQQVLKNEFKFLISFQNENVFDETGMPKERFSAKCLPNSPCSLEIQATKLEDSAVYFCASSQSIQGAGYTFGSGTRLTVV.

This clone was picked up a small number of times. This chain uses TRBV6-1 with TRBJ1-5; D is undetermined. The germline V gene has CDR1 MNHNS and CDR2 SASEGT. Trimming removed 2 bases from V and 4 bases from J, with 6 bases in between. The CDR3 runs to 13 residues. The CDR3 sequence: CASSELGNQPQHF. The CDR3 region has the DNA TGTGCCAGCAGTGAACTGGGGAATCAGCCCCAGCATTTT.

The rearrangement joins TRBV7-9 to TRBJ1-2; D is uncertain. Trimming took off 1 base at V and 4 bases at J, with 10 bases between the two ends. The germline V gene encodes CDR1 SEHNR and CDR2 FQNEAQ (reference sequence). The CDR3 has 14 amino acids. The CDR3 sequence: CASSLGGRTYGYTF. The CDR3 DNA reads as TGTGCCAGCAGCTTAGGAGGCAGGACCTATGGCTACACCTTC.

The chain recombines TRBV5-6 with TRBJ1-5; D is undetermined. Trimming removed 2 bases at V and 2 bases at J, with 8 bases between. In germline, CDR1 is SGHDT, CDR2 YYEEEE. This CDR3 has 14 amino acids. This CDR3 reads CASSLRQGNQPQHF. The CDR3 DNA sequence: TGTGCCAGCAGCTTACGTCAGGGCAATCAGCCCCAGCATTTT.

Concerning this clone itself: This is likely a read error, given that the CDR3 carries no conserved phenylalanine or tryptophan at its end. No DNA is shown, since the ends of the CDR3 on it are uncertain; the CDR3 is the one TCRdb lists. This rearrangement joins TRBV7-9 to TRBJ2-2; TRBD1 is taken as the D call from the table, unchecked against the DNA. The CDR3 has 9 amino acids, counting both end residues. The V gene's germline CDR1 is SEHNR and CDR2 FQNEAQ (reference sequence). CDR3 amino acids: CASSFGART.

CDR3 sequence reads: CASSQGWDSRSHTQYF. DNA of the CDR3: TGTGCCAGCAGCCAGGGGTGGGACTCTCGCTCACATACGCAGTATTTT. The V and J genes are TRBV7-3 and TRBJ2-3; D tentatively fits TRBD1 or TRBD2 (6 bases each). Germline lookup yields CDR1 SGHTA and CDR2 FQGTGA. The CDR3 spans 16 residues. V was cut by 5 bases and J by 7 bases, with 22 bases left in between.

Judged by abundance, this clone is medium-sized. The chain recombines TRBV12-3 or TRBV12-4 with TRBJ2-1; tentatively, D is TRBD2 (5 bases). With 5 bases removed from V and 6 bases from J, the gap between germline ends came to 14 bases. There are 14 residues in the CDR3. The DNA for the CDR3 is TGTGCCAGCAGTAGGGATCACCGGGGCAATGAGCAGTTCTTC. This sequence encodes CASSRDHRGNEQFF.

This clone is categorized as medium-sized (0.01 to 0.1%). This chain joins TRBV18 and TRBJ2-1; TRBD1 matches 8 bases. Looked up from germline, CDR1 is KGHSH and CDR2 is LQKENI. V shed 3 bases, J shed 5 bases, and the junction held 6 bases outside the gene matches. The CDR3 contains 15 residues. The CDR3 protein is CASSPTGGSNNEQFF. In DNA, the CDR3 is TGTGCCAGCTCACCTACAGGGGGGTCTAACAATGAGCAGTTCTTC.

The genes are TRBV6-2 or TRBV6-3 and TRBJ2-7; TRBD2 might be the D (7 bases). CDR1 MNHEY and CDR2 SVGEGT come from the germline V gene. V shed 4 bases and J shed 4 bases, with 11 bases lying between them. The CDR3 loop spans 13 amino acids. DNA of the CDR3: TGTGCCAGCAGTTCGGGGGGCGTATACGAGCAGTACTTC. This encodes CASSSGGVYEQYF.

This clone is categorized as medium-sized. The DNA for the CDR3 is TGTGCCAGCAGGGAGCCGGGTCTTGGCTCACCCCTCCACTTT. The encoded protein is CASREPGLGSPLHF. This rearrangement joins TRBV12-3 or TRBV12-4 to TRBJ1-6, with D hard to call. This CDR3 is 14 amino acids long. Trimming left V 6 bases short and J 10 bases short, with 16 bases between.

This clone was recorded many times. The rearrangement joins TRBV11-2 to TRBJ2-3; D is undetermined. Germline-derived CDR1 and CDR2 are SGHAT and FQNNGV. The CDR3 has 16 residues. V gave up 0 bases and J gave up 0 bases, with 10 bases separating them. DNA for the CDR3: TGTGCCAGCAGCTTAGATGCTTCCACCAGCACAGATACGCAGTATTTT. Translation: CASSLDASTSTDTQYF.

Only a few counts were recorded for this clone. The V and J genes are TRBV12-3 or TRBV12-4 and TRBJ2-7; D perhaps matches TRBD1 (6 bases). The length of the CDR3 is 13 residues. Deletions cut 6 bases from V and 2 bases from J, with 11 bases between. CDR3 in DNA: TGTGCCAGCAGCTCGACAGGTGCCTACGAGCAGTACTTC. Translation gives CASSSTGAYEQYF.

This clone was detected many times. A much larger clonotype is one base distant, so this may be a read error. The CDR3 bases are TGCGCCAGCAGCCAAGGCAAAGCGGGTACGCAGTATTTT. It yields the protein CASSQGKAGTQYF. The rearrangement uses TRBV4-1 and TRBJ2-3; D is possibly TRBD2 (6 bases). Looked up from germline, CDR1 is MGHRA and CDR2 is YSYEKL. The CDR3 covers 13 residues. The V end lost 1 base, the J end lost 8 bases, and 10 bases lay between the germline ends.

In its sample, this clone ranks as medium-sized. The chain joins TRBV7-9 to TRBJ2-7, with 16 bases lining up with TRBD2. J lost 6 bases, V lost 0 bases, and 8 bases had no gene match. The CDR3 consists of 18 residues. Germline V gives CDR1 SEHNR, CDR2 FQNEAQ (reference sequence). The CDR3: CASSLAQGLAGGPREQYF. CDR3 nucleotide sequence: TGTGCCAGCAGCTTAGCACAGGGACTAGCGGGGGGGCCTCGCGAGCAGTACTTC.

This clone rates as medium-sized. The chain joins TRBV20-1 to TRBJ2-1; 13 bases agree with TRBD2. J was trimmed by 10 bases and V by 1 base; bases with no gene match: 4. CDR3 length: 14 amino acids. Germline CDR1 is DFQATT and CDR2 is SNEGSKA (reference sequence). The CDR3 DNA sequence: TGCAGTGCTAGAGGGACTAGCGGGAGAGCAGAGCAGTTCTTC. Encoded protein: CSARGTSGRAEQFF.

This clone is medium-sized within its sample. This chain links TRBV13 with TRBJ1-2; D not certain. Germline V lookup: CDR1 PRHDT, CDR2 FYEKMQ (reference sequence). The CDR3 contains 12 residues. Trimming took off 5 bases at V and 2 bases at J, with 6 bases between the two ends. The chain's CDR3 is CASSPKNYGYTF. CDR3 nucleotides: TGTGCCAGCAGCCCGAAAAACTATGGCTACACCTTC.